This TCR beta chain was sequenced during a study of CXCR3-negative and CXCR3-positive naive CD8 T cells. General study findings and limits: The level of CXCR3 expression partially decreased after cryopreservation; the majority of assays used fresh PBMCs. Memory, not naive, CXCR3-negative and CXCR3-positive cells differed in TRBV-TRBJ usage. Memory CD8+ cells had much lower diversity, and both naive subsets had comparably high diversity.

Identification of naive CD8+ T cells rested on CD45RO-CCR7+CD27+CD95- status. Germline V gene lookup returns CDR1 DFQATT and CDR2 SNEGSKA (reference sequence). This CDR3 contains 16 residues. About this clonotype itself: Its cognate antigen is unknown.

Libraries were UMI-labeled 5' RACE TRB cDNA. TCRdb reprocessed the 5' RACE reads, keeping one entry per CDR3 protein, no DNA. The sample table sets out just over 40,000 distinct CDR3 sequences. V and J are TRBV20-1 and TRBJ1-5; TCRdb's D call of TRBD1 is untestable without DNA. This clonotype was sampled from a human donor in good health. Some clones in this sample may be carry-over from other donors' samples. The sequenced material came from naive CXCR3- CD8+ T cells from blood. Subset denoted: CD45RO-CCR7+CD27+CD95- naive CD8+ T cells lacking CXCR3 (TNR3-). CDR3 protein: CSAASADRGSNQPQHF.